The 18 T cell receptor beta chains below come from one sample, sequenced in a study of identifying expanded T cells in peripheral blood. Sequencing was performed with immunoSEQ multiplex PCR; in TCRdb, only in-frame clones are kept and a portion is missing. The data show tens of thousands of clones, around nine tenths seen once. Source material: blood. These receptor sequences come from a person between 18 and 75 years old in good health.

Points on this clone: A read error may account for a junction end that differs from germline. The chain links TRBV7-7 to TRBJ2-5; D might be TRBD1 (6 bases). The germline CDR1 and CDR2 sequences are SSHAT and FNYEAQ (reference sequence). The CDR3 extends over 14 amino acids. The CDR3 is CASSPTGFQETQYF. The CDR3 coding sequence is TGTGCTAGCAGCCCAACAGGGTTCCAAGAGACCCAGTACTTC. The whole variable domain, remainder taken from reference TRBV7-7 and TRBJ2-5, is GAGVSQSPRYKVTKRGQDVTLRCDPISSHATLYWYQQALGQGPEFLTYFNYEAQPDKSGLPSDRFSAERPEGSISTLTIQRTEQRDSAMYRCASSPTGFQETQYFGPGTRLLVL.

In its sample, this clone was seen once. The chain joins TRBV28 to TRBJ1-1; D might be TRBD1 (6 bases). CDR1 is MDHEN, CDR2 SYDVKM, per germline. Trimming removed 6 bases at V and 8 bases at J, with 19 bases between. The CDR3 is 14 residues long. The DNA for the CDR3 is TGTGCCAGCAGCCTGAGGGGATCCACAGGGGAAGCTTTCTTT. Amino acids: CASSLRGSTGEAFF.

The V call is TRBV14, the J call TRBJ2-2; D may be TRBD2 (5 bases). Trimming removed 4 bases from V and 3 bases from J, with 12 bases in between. This CDR3 contains 15 residues. Germline assignment: CDR1 SGHDN and CDR2 FVKESK. The chain's CDR3 is CASSLLTDYTGELFF. The DNA for the CDR3 is TGTGCCAGCAGCCTACTGACGGACTACACCGGGGAGCTGTTTTTT. Combining the CDR3 with reference TRBV14 and TRBJ2-2 gives the whole variable domain EAGVTQFPSHSVIEKGQTVTLRCDPISGHDNLYWYRRVMGKEIKFLLHFVKESKQDESGMPNNRFLAERTGGTYSTLKVQPAELEDSGVYFCASSLLTDYTGELFFGEGSRLTVL.

This clone appeared a few times. The chain employs TRBV2 and TRBJ1-2; TRBD1 matches at 7 bases. The CDR3 is made up of 13 amino acids. Germline-derived CDR1 and CDR2 are SNHLY and FYNNEI. The J segment lost 3 bases and the V segment lost 6 bases, leaving 4 bases of the junction unmatched. CDR3 sequence reads: CASRAGQYYGYTF. CDR3 DNA: TGTGCCAGCAGGGCGGGACAGTACTATGGCTACACCTTC.

The rearrangement uses TRBV19 and TRBJ2-3, with unresolved D. Trimming removed 1 base from V and 2 bases from J, with 13 bases in between. The germline gives CDR1 LNHDA, CDR2 SQIVND (reference sequence). The CDR3 length is 16 residues. The CDR3 region is CASSIGSHVFTDTQYF. CDR3 coding DNA: TGTGCCAGTAGTATAGGCAGCCACGTATTCACAGATACGCAGTATTTT.

The rearrangement uses TRBV7-2 and TRBJ2-3, with 9 bases identical to TRBD2. Germline V gene data show CDR1 as SGHTA and CDR2 as FQGNSA. V trimming: 4 bases; J trimming: 9 bases; junction bases outside the gene matches: 20. CDR3 length: 18 amino acids. The CDR3 is CASSSILLTRGGAGTQYF. The CDR3 coding sequence is TGTGCCAGCAGCTCAATTCTCCTGACTCGCGGGGGGGCGGGGACGCAGTATTTT.

V and J are TRBV27 and TRBJ1-2; 7 bases map to TRBD1. CDR1 MNHEY and CDR2 SMNVEV come from the germline V gene (reference sequence). The CDR3 is made up of 13 amino acids. The ends lost 5 bases at V and 6 bases at J; junction bases unmatched: 6. The CDR3 loop is CASSHGQENGYTF. As DNA, the CDR3 is TGTGCCAGCAGTCACGGACAGGAGAATGGCTACACCTTC.

The rearrangement uses TRBV19 and TRBJ2-1; 7 nucleotides line up with TRBD1. In germline, CDR1 is LNHDA, CDR2 SQIVND (reference sequence). With V trimmed by 5 bases and J by 1 base, 8 bases remained unmatched. This CDR3 has 16 amino acids. The CDR3 protein is CASSVTGDVSYNEQFF. DNA for the CDR3: TGTGCCAGTAGTGTAACAGGGGACGTTTCCTACAATGAGCAGTTCTTC.

The rearrangement uses TRBV11-2 and TRBJ2-7; 10 positions match TRBD2. The V gene end was trimmed by 5 bases and the J gene end by 2 bases; junction bases not matched to a gene: 6. The CDR3 has 15 residues. Per germline, CDR1 SGHAT and CDR2 FQNNGV. This CDR3 is CASSPGLADTYEQYF. The CDR3 region has the DNA TGTGCCAGCAGCCCCGGACTAGCGGATACCTACGAGCAGTACTTC.

This clone was picked up one time. V is TRBV7-8 and J is TRBJ2-2; 11 nucleotides align to TRBD1. The CDR3 runs to 17 residues. Germline V CDR1 and CDR2: SGHVS, FQNEAQ. V gave up 6 bases and J gave up 3 bases; unmatched junction bases: 9. The CDR3 DNA is TGTGCCAGCAGTTCGTATAGGGGACAGGGGGACACCGGGGAGCTGTTTTTT. Translation: CASSSYRGQGDTGELFF.

This rearrangement joins TRBV10-3 to TRBJ1-4; 7 nucleotides align to TRBD1. V lost 10 bases, J lost 4 bases, and 9 bases stayed unmatched. The CDR3 loop spans 14 amino acids. Germline assignment: CDR1 ENHRY and CDR2 SYGVKD. The CDR3 is CATTSGTDNEKLFF. The CDR3 DNA reads as TGTGCCACGACTTCCGGGACAGATAATGAAAAACTGTTTTTT.

The chain links TRBV28 to TRBJ2-1; D not resolved. This CDR3 comprises 13 residues. V lost 4 bases to trimming and J lost 5 bases, with 9 bases between them. CDR1 MDHEN and CDR2 SYDVKM come from the germline V gene. The CDR3 sequence is CASSSNGHNEQFF. The CDR3 DNA reads as TGTGCCAGCAGTTCCAACGGGCACAATGAGCAGTTCTTC.

The rearrangement joins TRBV6-6 to TRBJ2-2, with 7 bases lining up with TRBD1. Trimming removed 5 bases from V and 4 bases from J; junction bases left unmatched: 7. CDR3 length: 15 amino acids. Germline-derived CDR1 and CDR2 are MNHNY and SVGAGI (reference sequence). The CDR3 sequence is CASSQSDRVTGELFF. In nucleotides, the CDR3 is TGTGCCAGCAGTCAATCCGACAGGGTCACCGGGGAGCTGTTTTTT.

The chain couples TRBV5-4 to TRBJ2-7; 7 bases match TRBD2. Germline V gene sequence: CDR1 SGHNT, CDR2 YYREEE (reference sequence). CDR3 size: 16 residues. V dropped 3 bases and J dropped 0; count of bases not matched to a gene: 9. CDR3 loop: CASSSGVLAGSYEQYF. In DNA form, the CDR3 reads TGTGCCAGCAGCTCGGGGGTGTTAGCGGGCTCCTACGAGCAGTACTTC.

V gene TRBV18 combines with J gene TRBJ2-5, with D maybe TRBD1 (6 bases). Trimming shortened V by 6 bases and J by 2 bases, and 13 bases separated the two germline ends. The CDR3 sequence is 14 residues long. From germline, CDR1 is KGHSH and CDR2 LQKENI. As DNA, the CDR3 is TGTGCCAGCTCGGTGGTTGGGACACAAGAGACCCAGTACTTC. Protein: CASSVVGTQETQYF.

This rearrangement joins TRBV15 to TRBJ2-1, with D perhaps matching TRBD1 (5 bases). Germline lookup yields CDR1 LNHNV and CDR2 YYDKDF (reference sequence). CDR3 length: 14 amino acids. With 6 bases removed from V and 9 bases from J, the gap between germline ends came to 18 bases. The CDR3 DNA sequence: TGTGCCACCAGGAGCGAACAGGCCGGCGTTGAGCAGTTCTTC. Residues: CATRSEQAGVEQFF.

The chain carries TRBV28 and TRBJ2-7; D is perhaps TRBD1 or TRBD2 (7 bases each). Germline V gene lookup returns CDR1 MDHEN and CDR2 SYDVKM. Trimming took 4 bases from V and 5 from J, leaving 15 bases between them. The CDR3 has 14 residues. The CDR3 DNA follows: TGTGCCAGCAGTTGGGTGACAGGGAGGGACGAGCAGTACTTC. Amino acids: CASSWVTGRDEQYF.

V usage is TRBV7-3 and J usage is TRBJ2-1; unclear D gene. Germline values: CDR1 SGHTA, CDR2 FQGTGA. The CDR3 totals 13 residues. Trimming took off 4 bases at V and 6 bases at J, with 10 bases between the two ends. CDR3: CASSYDSLNEQFF. CDR3 DNA: TGTGCCAGCAGCTACGACTCACTCAATGAGCAGTTCTTC. The whole variable domain, filled in from reference TRBV7-3 and TRBJ2-1, reads GAGVSQTPSNKVTEKGKYVELRCDPISGHTALYWYRQSLGQGPEFLIYFQGTGAADDSGLPNDRFFAVRPEGSVSTLKIQRTERGDSAVYLCASSYDSLNEQFFGPGTRLTVL.